The text below deals with one T cell receptor (beta chain). The antigen this receptor binds is unknown. No base-level quality is on record; no much larger clone is a single base apart. The entry originates in a study of cytomegalovirus exposure and HLA in healthy donors (dated by TCRdb to 2015 to 2018). For context, the study as a whole: An earlier analysis of roughly 630 of the donors reported 250 to 300 Gb of sequence data and approximately 110 million unique TCR beta sequences from 150 million to 200 million T cells. Approximately 300 gigabases of sequencing data and around 85 million unique TCR sequences made up an early release that covered under 750 HLA-typed donors. Roughly 5 DR-DQ haplotypes were handled as single units for association and clustering, since linkage in the cohort was strong. HLA typing included class I and class II loci at four-digit resolution. The study was designed to test whether signatures of past pathogen exposure could be identified by cataloging public T cell receptors. The later analysis used no new phenotypic data to find candidate immune exposures, relying instead on TCR beta sequences and their occurrence across donors. High-throughput TCR immunosequencing, statistical association of individual TCRs with disease status, and machine learning were combined to predict cytomegalovirus infection status. Besides the first cohort of roughly 660 subjects, a separate validation cohort made up of 90 to 150 different subjects was used. In a later genetic analysis, genome-wide SNP genotypes for 398 of the 666 donors were used, and that subset was treated as a discovery cohort. All discovery cohort repertoires had been generated using a single sequencing platform. Among 300 to 500 genotyped donors of the cohort, an average of around 220,000 unique TCR beta nucleotide sequences was sequenced per donor, of which about 19% were non-productive. In an earlier analysis of a few hundred of the donors, high-throughput TCR beta sequencing was used to judge whether each TCR beta V gene segment behaved as functional or pseudogenic. Using immunosequencing, the study profiled T cell repertoires from around 670 subjects and related those repertoires to cytomegalovirus serostatus. Typing coverage varied by locus: roughly 629-640 donors for A, B, C, DRB1 and DQB1; around 560 for DQA1; some 610 for DPA1; 450 to 480 for DPB1. Among the roughly 410 genotyped donors, approximately 81% belonged to the genetic ancestry cluster associated with self-reported Caucasian donors. To study patterns of TCR occurrence, a later analysis re-analyzed previously published TCR beta repertoires from 600 to 750 donors and added high-resolution HLA genotyping. Donor age, sex, ethnicity and CMV serostatus were compiled together with the repertoire data.

The germline V gene gives CDR1 as MDHEN and CDR2 as SYDVKM. The CDR3 numbers 16 residues from cysteine through phenylalanine. The CDR3 DNA has 48 bases and is translated from base 1. Here V drops 4 bases and J drops 3 bases, and the junction holds 11 bases not matched to any gene. The cohort consisted of approximately 690 healthy bone marrow donors. Cohort members were all nominally healthy when sampled, although unrecorded immune exposures were likely present. The donor was CMV seronegative and was included in the group of a few hundred seronegative cohort members. Each donor provided a peripheral blood sample, and peripheral blood mononuclear cells were used for TCR beta sequencing. The Qiagen DNeasy Blood Extraction Kit was used to extract genomic DNA from the blood cell samples. The investigation overall reported the following: The authors suggested that the approach could potentially be extended to other disease states and immunological phenotypes. A later analysis found that TCR association rates varied across HLA loci, with DRB1 alleles showing the most associated TCRs and HLA-C alleles the fewest. The only immune exposure information available for the cohort was CMV serostatus. Because counts were too low, about 18 rarely observed V segments, including chromosome 9 orphons, were excluded from the earlier analysis of several hundred of the donors. Compared with the roughly 720-donor mean, donors in an Asian-associated ancestry cluster had fewer N-insertions in productive TCRs, according to a later genetic analysis. The classifier was reported to diagnose cytomegalovirus status with high specificity and sensitivity in both the original cohort and the validation cohort. Only TCR beta chains were sequenced in this cohort, and the absence of alpha or paired-chain data limited detectable features. Because HLA typing was unavailable for some donors at each locus, only the typed subset was used in association tests. The sequencing pipeline was judged likely to have produced a cluster of highly shared sequence variants as a technical artifact. Strong co-occurrence of HLA alleles, especially DR and DQ, made assigning TCR associations to individual alleles difficult. Correlated functional status among segregating V segments might be attributable to linkage disequilibrium, but an unknown experimental factor could not be ruled out. A few of the identified cytomegalovirus-associated TCR beta chains were confirmed in vitro to be specific for cytomegalovirus antigens. Most CMV-associated TCR beta chains appeared to be HLA-restricted in a later analysis, and the HLA associations seemed to be driven largely by CMV exposure. Most TCR sequences were observed very rarely across donors, whereas some public TCRs were present in many individuals. Compared with equally common non-associated chains, HLA-associated TCR beta chains in a later analysis were more clonally expanded and had lower generation probabilities. A later genetic analysis associated a missense DCLRE1C variant with V-gene and J-gene trimming of TCR beta chains, and an independent cohort replicated the association. Some IMGT-functional V segments, including TRBV6-2 and TRBV6-3, could not be told apart with the 87-base-pair reads, so those segments were excluded. A further reported finding was that TCR beta sequences accurately predicted the HLA-A and HLA-B alleles for most subjects in the first cohort. The study listed 170 or so TCR beta chains as associated with cytomegalovirus. Presence/absence analyses assumed roughly uniform sequencing depth across donors, an assumption that may not hold. In an earlier analysis of over 550 of the donors, most TCR beta V segments were observed in productive rearrangements about 90% or about 30% of the time, broadly matching IMGT annotations. In a later analysis, several top co-occurrence clusters were reported to appear linked to parvovirus B19, influenza, CMV and Epstein-Barr virus. In a later analysis, 16,951 TCR beta sequences were associated with specific HLA alleles at a false discovery rate of 0.05.

Libraries were made using the immunoSEQ multiplex PCR assay. The multiplex PCR relied on a mix of 60 forward primers for TCR Vbeta segments and 13 reverse primers for TCR Jbeta segments. Amplification of the CDR3 region of rearranged TCR beta genes was performed with a multiplex PCR assay on genomic DNA. The amplified TCR beta libraries were sequenced on the Illumina HiSeq System as 87-base-pair reads. Per the original workflow: A later analysis counted about 80 million unique TCR beta chains across the 550 to 750 repertoires, and around 9.9 million of these chains were shared by at least two donors. A nearest-neighbor algorithm error-corrected the raw reads and collapsed the reads into unique sequences, merging closely related sequences to remove PCR and sequencing errors. CDR3 sequences were aligned to IMGT reference sequences to assign V, D and J gene segments. For a sequence to be retained, a match of at least six nucleotides was required to both a V gene segment and a J gene segment. Rearrangements were called productive when the CDR3 lacked stop codons and stayed in frame with V and J; all others were non-productive. CDR3 was defined according to IMGT convention as the region running from the second conserved V-encoded cysteine to the conserved J-encoded phenylalanine. The earlier analysis of 587 of the donors excluded any sequence lacking an unambiguous match to a single V gene segment. An earlier analysis of about 600 of the donors called V segments functional above 56.7% productive rearrangements and segregating when the between-donor standard deviation exceeded 5%. A statistical classification framework was developed to diagnose cytomegalovirus status using the catalog of TCR beta chain sequences. In a later analysis, V and J genes were assigned by comparing TCR nucleotide sequences against IMGT/GENE-DB human TR gene sequences. Using the TCRdist pipeline, a later analysis assigned CDR3 sequences along with most-parsimonious VDJ recombination scenarios. In a later analysis, each TCR beta chain was defined by its CDR3 amino acid sequence together with its V-gene family, and reads lacking a unique V-gene family were excluded. As a way to deal with suspected cross-contamination and a sequencing artifact, a later analysis dropped 450 to 600 nucleotide sequences that were highly shared and had low generation probability. For each public chain, a later analysis derived a clonal expansion index from normalized ranks of inferred template counts within each repertoire. A later analysis computed generation probabilities with a VDJ recombination model fitted to out-of-frame rearrangements, and checked the results against IGoR. In a later analysis, hypergeometric tests were used to score TCR-TCR, TCR-HLA and TCR-CMV co-occurrence, with a repertoire-size bias correction applied to TCR pairs. In a later analysis, false discovery rates were estimated by permuting HLA or CMV assignments 20 times. In a later analysis, co-occurring TCRs were grouped using DBSCAN, and TCRdist sequence similarity was added for clustering within HLA-allele-positive subsets. For co-occurrence clustering, repertoires with fewer than 30,000 or more than 120,000 public chains were excluded, along with four or five repertoires with anomalous nucleotide sharing. TCRdb mirrors the immuneACCESS table, restricted to in-frame sequences. Some clones are absent from its copies; in checked studies, under half trace to an unresolved V gene, and the reason for the others is unknown. Clonal size and the V and J genes are those of that table, whereas D and trimming came from the DNA. In this sample the table shows more than 65,000 clones, over 60% of which occur a single time. Approximately 5.7% of the sample is held by the ten biggest clonotypes.

The sequenced material came from PBMCs. The receptor's source is a female donor in good health and CMV-seronegative. The rearrangement combines TRBV28 with TRBJ2-7, with TRBD2 matching 8 junction bases. The nucleotides read TGTGCCAGCAGTTCACCTTCAAGCGGGAGTCTCTACGAGCAGTACTTC. Its amino acids are CASSSPSSGSLYEQYF.